The 28 T cell receptor beta chains given below trace back to one sample, sequenced in a study of regulatory T cells in long-lasting Graves disease. Through Arm-PCR of CDR3 regions and iRepertoire HTBI primers, TCR beta libraries were built. TCRdb ran MiXCR on the multiplex PCR reads and lists one entry per CDR3 protein. This sample carries 350,000 to 500,000 distinct CDR3 sequences, 13% to 15% of them seen once, and the ten largest clones take approximately 15%. Time point specified: newly diagnosed GD, antithyroid drugs for less than 3 months. Isolated PBMC RNA provided the starting material for the TCR library. This sample was shared with a second study, whose subject was T cells in Graves' hyperthyroidism and ophthalmopathy.

The sequenced sample was peripheral blood mononuclear cells (PBMCs), obtained at new diagnosis, from a patient treated with antithyroid drugs. The receptors stem from a woman between 45 and 60 years old with Graves disease.

In this sample, this clonotype turned up many times. The chain joins TRBV20-1 to TRBJ2-7, with 8 bases matching TRBD2. J was trimmed by 0 bases and V by 0 bases; bases with no gene match: 4. CDR3 length: 15 amino acids. In germline, CDR1 is DFQATT, CDR2 SNEGSKA (reference sequence). The CDR3 sequence is CSARDASGSSYEQYF. In DNA, the CDR3 is TGCAGTGCTAGAGATGCCAGCGGGAGCTCCTACGAGCAGTACTTC.

This clonotype has at least ten counts. The chain employs TRBV11-2 and TRBJ1-4; D uncertain. This CDR3 has 15 amino acids. Germline lookup yields CDR1 SGHAT and CDR2 FQNNGV. The V end was cut by 0 bases, the J end by 8 bases, with 13 bases between. The CDR3 here is CASSLERPVGEKLFF. Written as DNA, the CDR3 is TGTGCCAGCAGCTTAGAAAGGCCGGTGGGGGAAAAACTGTTTTTT. Drawing the rest from reference TRBV11-2 and TRBJ1-4, the complete variable domain is EAGVAQSPRYKIIEKRQSVAFWCNPISGHATLYWYQQILGQGPKLLIQFQNNGVVDDSQLPKDRFSAERLKGVDSTLKIQPAKLEDSAVYLCASSLERPVGEKLFFGSGTQLSVL.

This clonotype was detected many times. J is TRBJ2-5 and V is TRBV12-3 or TRBV12-4, with 14 bases that match TRBD2. Trimming took 6 bases from V and 4 from J; bases not matched to a gene: 16. This CDR3 spans 19 amino acids. CDR3 in DNA: TGTGCCAGCAGCCGAATGGGACTAGCGGGAGTCGGAGTTGGAGAGACCCAGTACTTC. Translation: CASSRMGLAGVGVGETQYF.

This clonotype has a handful of counts. V is TRBV10-3 and J is TRBJ1-1; TRBD1 is a possible D gene (5 bases). Germline V lookup: CDR1 ENHRY, CDR2 SYGVKD. V was clipped by 2 bases and J by 0 bases, with 10 bases between them. The CDR3 has 15 amino acids. For the CDR3, the DNA is TGTGCCATCAGTGAGGGGAGGGGTGTGAACACTGAAGCTTTCTTT. Its protein product is CAISEGRGVNTEAFF.

This clonotype has ten or more counts. This chain uses TRBV6-1 with TRBJ2-7; TRBD2 agrees at 10 bases. Germline CDR1 and CDR2: MNHNS and SASEGT. The CDR3 length is 17 residues. Trimming cost V 5 bases and J 3 bases; bases outside gene matches: 13. CDR3 in amino acids: CASSLFRTSGYVYEQYF. The CDR3 DNA follows: TGTGCCAGCAGTCTATTCCGGACTAGCGGTTACGTCTACGAGCAGTACTTC.

In this sample, this clonotype turned up a few times. The gene calls are TRBV3-1 and TRBJ2-5, with 7 bases aligning to TRBD2. The ends lost 4 bases at V and 5 bases at J; junction bases unmatched: 7. The CDR3 consists of 14 residues. The V gene's germline CDR1 is LGHDT and CDR2 YNNKEL (reference sequence). The DNA of the CDR3 is TGTGCCAGCAGCCCCAGCGGGATTTCGGAGACCCAGTACTTC. Its translation: CASSPSGISETQYF.

This clonotype was picked up many times. This chain links TRBV27 with TRBJ2-7; 11 bases map to TRBD2. The CDR3 sequence is 15 residues long. After removal of 4 bases from V and 2 bases from J, the junction contained 4 bases not matched to a gene. CDR1 is MNHEY and CDR2 is SMNVEV in the germline V gene (reference sequence). The CDR3 is CASSSGTSGPYEQYF. CDR3 sequence (DNA): TGTGCCAGCAGTTCAGGGACTAGCGGTCCCTACGAGCAGTACTTC.

In this sample, this clonotype turned up a few times. The rearrangement links TRBV15 to TRBJ1-5; TRBD1 aligns across 11 bases. The CDR3 sequence is 14 residues long. CDR1 LNHNV and CDR2 YYDKDF come from the germline V gene (reference sequence). After removal of 6 bases from V and 7 bases from J, the junction contained 5 bases not matched to a gene. CDR3 DNA: TGTGCCACCAGGGGGACAGGGGGTAGGCAGCCCCAGCATTTT. This codes for CATRGTGGRQPQHF. Full variable domain (missing parts from reference TRBV15 and TRBJ1-5): DAMVIQNPRYQVTQFGKPVTLSCSQTLNHNVMYWYQQKSSQAPKLLFHYYDKDFNNEADTPDNFQSRRPNTSFCFLDIRSPGLGDTAMYLCATRGTGGRQPQHFGDGTRLSIL.

This clonotype appeared many times. The chain carries TRBV3-1 and TRBJ2-7; 7 bases agree with TRBD1. The germline gives CDR1 LGHDT, CDR2 YNNKEL (reference sequence). The length of the CDR3 is 17 residues. V was clipped by 0 bases and J by 0 bases; unmatched bases: 8. The CDR3, as DNA: TGTGCCAGCAGCCAAGACCACCTGGGACAGCTCTCCTACGAGCAGTACTTC. It codes for CASSQDHLGQLSYEQYF.

The chain joins TRBV7-9 to TRBJ2-3; a weak D match, TRBD1 (6 bases). Germline V CDR1 and CDR2: SEHNR, FQNEAQ (reference sequence). This CDR3 is built from 15 residues. Trimming removed 1 base at V and 2 bases at J, with 10 bases between. CDR3 sequence reads: CASSLGQAHTDTQYF. CDR3 bases: TGTGCCAGCAGCTTAGGACAGGCCCACACAGATACGCAGTATTTT.

This clonotype was picked up one time. Given a much more abundant clone one base away, this may be a read error. This chain uses TRBV28 with TRBJ1-1; D uncertain. The CDR3 covers 15 residues. The V end lost 2 bases, the J end lost 4 bases, and 14 bases lay between the germline ends. The V gene's germline CDR1 is MDHEN and CDR2 SYDVKM. CDR3 loop: CASSLLQTLSTEAFF. DNA for the CDR3: TGTGCCAGCAGTTTACTCCAAACATTGAGCACTGAAGCTTTCTTT.

On this clonotype itself: This may be a read error: a much more frequent sequence differs by one nucleotide. The chain couples TRBV5-1 to TRBJ2-1; D ambiguous. The V and J ends lost 0 bases and 8 bases respectively, with 12 bases between them. The CDR3 is 14 residues long. CDR1 and CDR2 (germline): SGHRS, YFSETQ. CDR3 residues: CASSLVPFPDEQFF. CDR3 nucleotides: TGCGCCAGCAGCTTGGTTCCATTCCCCGATGAGCAGTTCTTC.

This clonotype was found many times. The V and J genes are TRBV24-1 and TRBJ2-1; 7 bases line up with TRBD2. Germline CDR1 and CDR2: KGHDR and SFDVKD. This CDR3 has 15 amino acids. V lost 5 bases to trimming and J lost 4 bases; unmatched junction nucleotides: 7. CDR3 nucleotides: TGTGCCACCAGTGCTGCGGGAGCCCTATACAATGAGCAGTTCTTC. Its translation: CATSAAGALYNEQFF.

This clonotype showed up many times. This chain's CDR3 is CASSSTGGPDTQYF. In DNA, the CDR3 is TGCGCCAGCAGCTCCACAGGGGGCCCAGATACGCAGTATTTT. The chain recombines TRBV5-1 with TRBJ2-3; 9 nucleotides match TRBD1. CDR1 is SGHRS, CDR2 YFSETQ, per germline. The V segment lost 3 bases and the J segment 4 bases; nucleotides outside the gene matches: 3. CDR3 length equals 14 residues.

This clonotype occurred many times. This chain links TRBV11-2 with TRBJ2-1; 11 positions agree with TRBD2. The junction had 4 bases not matched to a gene; V was cut back by 3 bases and J by 6 bases. The CDR3 covers 15 residues. CDR1 SGHAT and CDR2 FQNNGV come from the germline V gene. CDR3 DNA: TGTGCCAGCAGCTTGGGGACTAGCGGTATCAATGAGCAGTTCTTC. This translates into CASSLGTSGINEQFF.

The sample holds many counts of this clonotype. The rearrangement uses TRBV3-1 and TRBJ2-7, with D possibly matching TRBD1 (6 bases). Germline CDR1 and CDR2: LGHDT and YNNKEL (reference sequence). Trimming took off 3 bases at V and 6 bases at J, with 9 bases between the two ends. The length of the CDR3 is 12 residues. The CDR3 DNA reads TGTGCCAGCAGCCAGGGGGCGGTCGAGCAGTACTTC. Translating gives CASSQGAVEQYF.

A note on this clonotype: One end of the junction does not line up with germline, which may come from a read error. The V gene is TRBV29-1, the J gene TRBJ1-2; D is unclear. Germline V gene sequence: CDR1 SQVTM, CDR2 ANQGSEA. This CDR3 is built from 10 residues. CDR3: CSAELYGYTF. The CDR3 DNA sequence: TGCAGCGCTGAACTTTATGGCTACACCTTC.

Points on this clonotype: A much larger clone lies a single base off, so this may be a read error. The V and J genes are TRBV28 and TRBJ1-1, with a weak D call TRBD1 (5 bases). The CDR3 spans 15 residues. Germline-derived CDR1 and CDR2 are MDHEN and SYDVKM. Trimming removed 7 bases from V and 4 bases from J, with 19 bases in between. The CDR3 DNA is TGTGCCAGCATCGTCGCACAGGCCCCCAGCACTGAAGCTTTCTTT. Residues: CASIVAQAPSTEAFF.

This clonotype was detected many times. The chain uses TRBV11-2 and TRBJ1-1, with D possibly matching TRBD1 (6 bases). The V gene lost 4 bases and the J gene lost 1 base, with 16 bases spanning the gap. There are 16 residues in the CDR3. Germline assignment: CDR1 SGHAT and CDR2 FQNNGV. The CDR3 region is CASSSGFGQSNTEAFF. CDR3 coding DNA: TGTGCCAGCAGCTCAGGCTTCGGACAGTCGAACACTGAAGCTTTCTTT. The full variable domain, its missing parts supplied by reference TRBV11-2 and TRBJ1-1, is EAGVAQSPRYKIIEKRQSVAFWCNPISGHATLYWYQQILGQGPKLLIQFQNNGVVDDSQLPKDRFSAERLKGVDSTLKIQPAKLEDSAVYLCASSSGFGQSNTEAFFGQGTRLTVV.

This clonotype occurred many times. The V gene is TRBV11-1, the J gene TRBJ2-5, with TRBD2 identical over 9 bases. From germline, CDR1 is SGHAT and CDR2 FQDESV (reference sequence). V was pared by 2 bases and J by 2 bases, with 6 bases of the junction left unmatched. There are 16 residues in the CDR3. The CDR3 here is CASSLNGLAGQETQYF. The CDR3 nucleotides read TGTGCCAGCAGCTTAAACGGCCTAGCGGGACAAGAGACCCAGTACTTC.

V gene TRBV28 combines with J gene TRBJ2-1, with 13 bases identical to TRBD2. V dropped 4 bases and J dropped 3; count of bases not matched to a gene: 6. Germline-derived CDR1 and CDR2 are MDHEN and SYDVKM. This CDR3 comprises 17 residues. Here the CDR3 DNA reads TGTGCCAGCAGTTCCGGACTAGCGGGAGCGGGCTACAATGAGCAGTTCTTC. Residues: CASSSGLAGAGYNEQFF.

This clonotype was found many times. The chain has TRBV18 and TRBJ2-1; 7 nucleotides align to TRBD2. Looked up from germline, CDR1 is KGHSH and CDR2 is LQKENI. The CDR3 consists of 14 residues. V dropped 5 bases and J dropped 8; count of bases not matched to a gene: 9. The CDR3 loop reads CASSATSSLDEQFF. Here the CDR3 DNA reads TGTGCCAGCTCAGCGACTAGCTCCCTGGATGAGCAGTTCTTC.

There are many counts of this clonotype. The chain links TRBV9 to TRBJ2-1; 10 bases fit TRBD1. The CDR3 is 14 residues long. Germline values: CDR1 SGDLS, CDR2 YYNGEE. V shed 4 bases and J 4 bases; nucleotides not matched to a gene: 2. DNA for the CDR3: TGTGCCAGCAGCCGACAGGGGGCTTACAATGAGCAGTTCTTC. This encodes CASSRQGAYNEQFF. Looking up the rest from reference TRBV9 and TRBJ2-1 gives the full variable domain: DSGVTQTPKHLITATGQRVTLRCSPRSGDLSVYWYQQSLDQGLQFLIQYYNGEERAKGNILERFSAQQFPDLHSELNLSSLELGDSALYFCASSRQGAYNEQFFGPGTRLTVL.

This clonotype was recorded at least ten times. The rearrangement links TRBV28 to TRBJ2-7; tentatively, D is TRBD2 (6 bases). Per the germline V gene, CDR1 is MDHEN and CDR2 is SYDVKM. The ends were cut back, 3 bases at V and 4 bases at J, with 16 bases in the middle. The CDR3 length is 15 residues. The CDR3 is CASSFAGRHHYEQYF. CDR3 bases: TGTGCCAGCAGTTTTGCAGGGAGGCACCATTACGAGCAGTACTTC.

This clonotype showed up just once. The rearrangement uses TRBV28 and TRBJ1-5, with unresolved D. Germline V gene lookup returns CDR1 MDHEN and CDR2 SYDVKM. The CDR3 extends over 15 amino acids. The germline V and J ends were trimmed by 2 bases and 0 bases, with 8 bases remaining between them. In DNA, the CDR3 is TGTGCCAGCAGTTTACAAGGCGATAGCAATCAGCCCCAGCATTTT. Protein sequence: CASSLQGDSNQPQHF.

The rearrangement joins TRBV6-1 to TRBJ1-1, with TRBD1 matching over 7 bases. The junction had 3 bases not matched to a gene; V was cut back by 7 bases and J by 1 base. Germline assignment: CDR1 MNHNS and CDR2 SASEGT. The CDR3 length is 13 residues. CDR3 sequence reads: CASTGTANTEAFF. Written as DNA, the CDR3 is TGTGCCAGCACCGGGACAGCGAACACTGAAGCTTTCTTT.

This clonotype appeared many times. V gene TRBV2 combines with J gene TRBJ1-5; no clear D. The V gene lost 2 bases and the J gene lost 1 base, with 0 bases spanning the gap. Germline lookup yields CDR1 SNHLY and CDR2 FYNNEI. This CDR3 has 12 amino acids. The CDR3: CASSESNQPQHF. CDR3 in DNA: TGTGCCAGCAGTGAAAGCAATCAGCCCCAGCATTTT.

On this clonotype itself: The junction differs from germline at one of its ends, possibly a read error. This chain joins TRBV3-1 and TRBJ1-1; D is perhaps TRBD1 (5 bases). CDR3 length: 15 residues. CDR1 and CDR2 (germline): LGHDT, YNNKEL (reference sequence). CDR3 sequence (DNA): TGTGCCATCAGCCAAGCCCCAGGGAGGGACACTGAAGCTTTCTTT. Protein product: CAISQAPGRDTEAFF.